This T cell receptor beta chain derives from a study of cytomegalovirus exposure and HLA in healthy donors. Study summary: Among about 179 million T cells, an earlier analysis found 117 million unique TCR beta sequences.

CDR3 length equals 17 residues. The V end lost 0 bases, the J end lost 7 bases, and 20 bases lay between the germline ends. The germline V gene encodes CDR1 SGDLS and CDR2 YYNGEE. The PCR made use of 60 Vbeta and 13 Jbeta primers. Sequencing used immunoSEQ multiplex PCR; TCRdb keeps in-frame clones, though not all of them. This table holds over 150,000 clones, around 80% found once. The chain is built from TRBV9 and TRBJ2-1; a weak D match, TRBD2 (6 bases). The sequencing sample was made of PBMCs. The clonotype originates from a man younger than 35 in good health and CMV-seronegative. The CDR3 DNA is TGTGCCAGCAGCGTAGACTTTCCGGGACTGCGCAGGAATGAGCAGTTCTTC. As protein: CASSVDFPGLRRNEQFF.